In its sample, the clone carrying this T cell receptor (beta chain) was seen many times. The target antigen is unknown. The CDR3 is made up of 14 amino acids. Trimming removed 4 bases from V and 1 base from J; junction bases left unmatched: 2. The data belong to a study of T cells in Graves' hyperthyroidism and ophthalmopathy. Study-level points and caveats: Stable hyperthyroidism was separated from ophthalmopathy by a model based on 13 V-J features.

It was RNA transcripts that yielded the amplified TCR beta CDR3 regions. First-round RT-PCR targeting the TCR CDR3 was performed with the HTBI primer set. In TCRdb, the multiplex PCR reads were re-called with MiXCR into one record per CDR3 protein. The sample lists some 370,000 distinct CDR3 sequences, about 18% occurring once. Those patients with uncontrolled infection, other autoimmune disease, pregnancy or lactation were excluded. This receptor was taken from a woman aged 25 to 39 with Graves' hyperthyroidism that later progressed to Graves' ophthalmopathy. This sequence joins TRBV12-3 or TRBV12-4 and TRBJ2-3, with 7 bases matching TRBD1. Sequenced input: blood. The CDR3 region has the DNA TGTGCCAGCAGTTCCGGGACAGGCACAGATACGCAGTATTTT. Protein sequence: CASSSGTGTDTQYF.